The T cell receptor beta chain described here comes from a study of blood T cell repertoires in COVID-19. Study overall: Sources were T cells, B-cell-depleted T cells, or PBMCs; the material itself was cDNA or gDNA.

Sequenced by immunoSEQ multiplex PCR; TCRdb stores in-frame clones only, minus some. The sample lists about 120,000 clones; around 83% were seen once. Donors of Cohort 3 who recovered were those that had two negative PCRs, clearance, or symptom resolution. Germline trimming cut 2 bases from V and 5 bases from J; bases unmatched to any gene: 8. This CDR3 region has 16 residues. Per germline, CDR1 MNHNS and CDR2 SASEGT. The clonotype originates from a woman aged 30 to 39 who had recovered from COVID-19. This chain joins TRBV6-1 and TRBJ2-7; the match to TRBD1 covers 11 bases. Sequenced sample: PBMCs or T cells enriched from blood (not recorded which). The CDR3 reads CASSETPGQGANEQYF. CDR3 DNA: TGTGCCAGCAGTGAAACTCCCGGACAGGGGGCCAACGAGCAGTACTTC.